This T cell receptor (beta chain) is drawn from a study of early T cells in non-severe SARS-CoV-2 infection (dated by TCRdb to the early 2020s). With regard to the full study: Because TCR sequencing relied on bulk RNA taken from unsorted whole blood, pairing of alpha and beta chains was not possible.

Library method: 5' RACE. Sequencer: NextSeq 500. Unique molecular identifiers were attached to individual cDNA molecules in the TCR library protocol so that sequencing error and PCR bias could be corrected. Both TCR alpha and beta chains were sequenced, and tight co-correlation was observed between alpha and beta sequence abundances in each sample. In the paper's pipeline: V gene, J gene and CDR3 annotation of TCR sequences was performed with Decombinator V4. TCRs were defined as expanded if a significant change between any two time points was detected under a Poisson model with p below 0.0001. TCR abundances were normalised to the total number of TCRs sequenced in each sample and reported as counts per million. TRAV1-2 paired with TRAJ12, TRAJ20 or TRAJ33 defined MAIT TCRs, while TRAV10 paired with TRAJ18 defined iNKT TCRs. A search of VDJdb, accessed on 1 November 2021, was run for TCRs annotated to CMV, EBV and SARS-CoV-2, with TCRs annotated for multiple antigens excluded. TCRdb reprocessing: public reads trimmed at Q25 with fastp, clones called with MiXCR, in-frame beta chains kept. CDR3 protein duplicates are merged, each entry listing the most common genes and DNA. The V and J calls reflect TCRdb's pipeline rather than the authors' work. A total of roughly 86,000 distinct CDR3 sequences appear in this sample, around 5.6% of them only once. Roughly 8.1% of the sample is held by the ten biggest clonotypes.

Set within a cohort of healthcare workers in London, UK, this nested case-control study involved weekly PCR testing of nasopharyngeal swabs along with blood sampling. Healthcare workers were recruited between 23 and 31 March 2020, during the week of the UK lockdown, and were followed weekly for up to about 16 weeks. What the study reported, not specific to this receptor: VDJdb matching was skewed toward anti-spike CD8 responses and likely underestimated virus-specific expansions, missing private and CD4 specificities.

The CDR3 sequence holds 15 residues, the cysteine and phenylalanine included. Only the CDR3 DNA is retained, 45 bases long and in frame from the first base. The germline V gene gives CDR1 as MNHEY and CDR2 as SVGAGI. Trimming removed 2 bases from V and 2 bases from J; the gene matches leave 2 bases unexplained. This clonotype was found a few times. This receptor's antigen is unknown. Base qualities are missing; no much larger clone stands one base away. This chain joins TRBV6-5 to TRBJ2-2; TRBD1 fits 7 bases in the junction. This receptor was taken from an adult who was a healthcare worker with PCR-confirmed SARS-CoV-2 infection or an uninfected control (not recorded which). The sample consisted of whole blood. The CDR3 reads CASSYRDSNTGELFF. Read as DNA, the sequence is TGTGCCAGCAGTTACCGGGACAGCAACACCGGGGAGCTGTTTTTT.